The 10 T cell receptor beta chains below were found in one sample sequenced in a study of control samples from healthy donors and cancer patients. Only in-frame clones appear in the TCRdb table, and some are missing; sequencing was by immunoSEQ multiplex PCR. This table holds some 120,000 clones, around 87% found once. Sequenced: blood. These receptors came from a man in his forties or fifties in good health.

V and J are TRBV4-3 and TRBJ2-3; 8 positions agree with TRBD2. CDR1 is LGHNA, CDR2 YSLEER, per germline. The CDR3 is made up of 16 amino acids. V was clipped by 1 base and J by 0 bases; unmatched bases: 3. The CDR3 sequence is CASSQVVAGSTDTQYF. In DNA form, the CDR3 reads TGCGCCAGCAGCCAAGTTGTAGCGGGGAGCACAGATACGCAGTATTTT.

The chain is built from TRBV7-9 and TRBJ1-1; tentative D call: TRBD1 (5 bases). This CDR3 spans 14 amino acids. Trimming left V 5 bases short and J 11 bases short, with 21 bases between. Germline loops: CDR1 SEHNR, CDR2 FQNEAQ (reference sequence). CDR3 in amino acids: CASSPQGRTKEAFF. CDR3 coding DNA: TGTGCCAGCAGCCCTCAGGGAAGGACTAAGGAGGCTTTCTTT.

This chain uses TRBV24-1 with TRBJ1-2, with D possibly TRBD1 on 6 matching bases. Germline assignment: CDR1 KGHDR and CDR2 SFDVKD. There are 13 residues in the CDR3. V lost 2 bases and J 8 bases, leaving 11 bases between the germline ends. The CDR3 spells CATSDWGPEGYTF. In DNA, the CDR3 is TGTGCCACCAGTGATTGGGGGCCCGAAGGCTACACCTTC.

The chain has TRBV5-1 and TRBJ2-5; D gene uncertain. Between the trimmed V and J ends, which lost 0 bases and 1 base, there was a span of 4 bases. CDR3 size: 13 residues. The germline CDR1 and CDR2 sequences are SGHRS and YFSETQ. CDR3 sequence reads: CASSLAPQETQYF. The DNA for the CDR3 is TGCGCCAGCAGCTTGGCTCCCCAAGAGACCCAGTACTTC.

The chain links TRBV4-1 to TRBJ2-7; 9 bases agree with TRBD1. The CDR3 has 14 amino acids. Trimming took 6 bases from V and 5 from J; bases not matched to a gene: 8. Germline values: CDR1 MGHRA, CDR2 YSYEKL. The CDR3 DNA reads as TGCGCCAGCAGTCCCGGGACAGGGTCGAACGAGCAGTACTTC. This codes for CASSPGTGSNEQYF.

Only one count was recorded for this clone. V is TRBV10-3 and J is TRBJ1-4, with no clear D. The CDR3 runs 14 residues. Per germline, CDR1 ENHRY and CDR2 SYGVKD. Deletions cut 0 bases from V and 5 bases from J, with 7 bases between. Written as DNA, the CDR3 is TGTGCCATCAGTGAGTCGGTACCGAATGAAAAACTGTTTTTT. This encodes CAISESVPNEKLFF.

This chain connects TRBV18 to TRBJ1-4, with D perhaps TRBD1 (6 bases). V shed 2 bases and J shed 5 bases, with 6 bases lying between them. The CDR3 covers 13 residues. CDR1 KGHSH and CDR2 LQKENI come from the germline V gene. The CDR3 DNA sequence: TGTGCCAGCTCACCAGGACAGAATGAAAAACTGTTTTTT. Translated, it gives CASSPGQNEKLFF.

This clone has a single count. This chain connects TRBV14 to TRBJ1-1; D gene ambiguous. This CDR3 is built from 12 residues. CDR1 and CDR2 from the germline V gene are SGHDN and FVKESK. The V end lost 2 bases, the J end lost 9 bases, and 10 bases lay between the germline ends. CDR3 bases: TGTGCCAGCAGCCAACTCCGGGAACAAGCTTTCTTT. This encodes CASSQLREQAFF.

The J gene is TRBJ1-1, the V gene TRBV13; D may be TRBD1 (6 bases). V was cut by 1 base and J by 5 bases, with 11 bases left in between. Germline V gene sequence: CDR1 PRHDT, CDR2 FYEKMQ (reference sequence). The CDR3 sequence is 14 residues long. CDR3 nucleotides: TGTGCCAGCAGCTTAGCAGGGGCGGTAACTGAAGCTTTCTTT. It translates to CASSLAGAVTEAFF.

The chain couples TRBV6-5 to TRBJ1-4; tentative D call: TRBD1 (5 bases). Germline V gene lookup returns CDR1 MNHEY and CDR2 SVGAGI. This CDR3 is 15 amino acids long. Trimming took off 5 bases at V and 7 bases at J, with 17 bases between the two ends. For the CDR3, the DNA is TGTGCCAGCAGTCCTCGCGCAGGGAGGCGTGAAAAACTGTTTTTT. It is translated as CASSPRAGRREKLFF.